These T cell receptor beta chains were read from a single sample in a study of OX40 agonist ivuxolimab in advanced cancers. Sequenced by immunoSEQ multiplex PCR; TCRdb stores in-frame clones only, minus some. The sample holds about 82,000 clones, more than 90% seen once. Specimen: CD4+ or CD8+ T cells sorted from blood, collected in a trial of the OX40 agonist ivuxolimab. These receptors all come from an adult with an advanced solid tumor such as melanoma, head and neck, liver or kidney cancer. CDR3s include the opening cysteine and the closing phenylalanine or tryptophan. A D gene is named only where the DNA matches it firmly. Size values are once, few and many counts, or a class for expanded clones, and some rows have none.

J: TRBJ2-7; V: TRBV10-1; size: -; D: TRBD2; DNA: TGCGCCAGCAGCCCCATGACTAGCGGGAGTGTCGGCGAGCAGTACTTC; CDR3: CASSPMTSGSVGEQYF
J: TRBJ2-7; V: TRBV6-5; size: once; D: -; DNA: TGTGCCAGCAGTTACTCGCGCTCCTACGAGCAGTACTTC; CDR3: CASSYSRSYEQYF
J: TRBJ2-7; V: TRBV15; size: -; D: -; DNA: TGTGCCACCAGCAGAGATCCGATACAGGGTTACCCTAACGGGCAGTACTTC; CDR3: CATSRDPIQGYPNGQYF
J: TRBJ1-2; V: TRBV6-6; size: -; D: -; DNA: TGTGCCAGCAGTTACTCCCAGGGTAACACTAACTATGGCTACACCTTC; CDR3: CASSYSQGNTNYGYTF
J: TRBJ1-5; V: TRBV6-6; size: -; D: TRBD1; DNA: TGTGCCAGCAGGAACAGGGGGAGTGAAGGACAGCCCCAGCATTTT; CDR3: CASRNRGSEGQPQHF
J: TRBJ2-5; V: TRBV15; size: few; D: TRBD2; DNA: TGTGCCACCAGCAGTAGCGGGCTTTTTCAAGAGACCCAGTACTTC; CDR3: CATSSSGLFQETQYF
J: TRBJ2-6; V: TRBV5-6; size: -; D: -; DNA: TGTGCCAGCAGCTTGGTTTGGGACTCTGGGGCCAACGTCCTGACTTTC; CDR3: CASSLVWDSGANVLTF
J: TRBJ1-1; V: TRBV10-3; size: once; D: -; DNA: TGTGCCATCAGTAAACAGGGTTTCACTGAAGCTTTCTTT; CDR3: CAISKQGFTEAFF
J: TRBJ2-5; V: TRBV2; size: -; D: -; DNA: TGTGCCAGCAAGGGGGGGCCCGAGACCCAGTACTTC; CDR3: CASKGGPETQYF
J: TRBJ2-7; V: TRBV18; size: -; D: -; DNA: TGTGCCAGCTCACCAAGGATAGGGTTGAACTACGAGCAGTACTTC; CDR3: CASSPRIGLNYEQYF
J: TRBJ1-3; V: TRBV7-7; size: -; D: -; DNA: TGTGCTAGCAGCTTAGATTCCGTCTCTGGAAACACCATATATTTT; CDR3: CASSLDSVSGNTIYF
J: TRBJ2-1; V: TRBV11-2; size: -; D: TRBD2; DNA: TGTGCCAGCAGCTTAATTCCAGCGGGAGTTAATGAGCAGTTCTTC; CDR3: CASSLIPAGVNEQFF
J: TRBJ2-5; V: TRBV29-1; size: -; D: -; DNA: TGCAGCTCGGGACGGTCCCAAGAGACCCAGTACTTC; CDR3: CSSGRSQETQYF
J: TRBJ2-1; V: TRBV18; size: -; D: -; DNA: TGTGCCAGCTCACCAGGCGGGGATGAGCAGTTCTTC; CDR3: CASSPGGDEQFF
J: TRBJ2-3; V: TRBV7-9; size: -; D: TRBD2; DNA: TGTGCCAGCAGCTTAAGGGGTAGCGGGGGGGCGAATACGCAGTATTTT; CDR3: CASSLRGSGGANTQYF
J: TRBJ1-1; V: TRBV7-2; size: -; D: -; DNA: TGTGCCAGCAGCTTAGACCGGGGCGCTGAAGCTTTCTTT; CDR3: CASSLDRGAEAFF
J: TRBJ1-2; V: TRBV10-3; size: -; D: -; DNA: TGTGCCGCCGCCGGTGAGCCGGCCTACTATGGCTACACCTTC; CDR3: CAAAGEPAYYGYTF
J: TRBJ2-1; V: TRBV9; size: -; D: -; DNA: TGTGCCAGCAGCGTAGAACCAGTGTCTTTTCTCAATGAGCAGTTCTTC; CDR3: CASSVEPVSFLNEQFF
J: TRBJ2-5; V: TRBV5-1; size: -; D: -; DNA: TGCGCCAGCAGCCCTGGGGGAGTACAAGAGACCCAGTACTTC; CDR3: CASSPGGVQETQYF
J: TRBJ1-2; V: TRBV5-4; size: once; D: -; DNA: TGTGCCAGCAGCGGGACCGGGACGTATGGCTACACCTTC; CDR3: CASSGTGTYGYTF
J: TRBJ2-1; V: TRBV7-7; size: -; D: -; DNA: TGTGCTAGCAGTCGCGACCACTACAATGAGCAGTTCTTC; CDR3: CASSRDHYNEQFF
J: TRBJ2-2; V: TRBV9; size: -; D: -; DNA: TGTGCCAGCAGCGCGGGCCCCACGGGGGAGCTGTTTTTT; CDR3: CASSAGPTGELFF